The 9 T cell receptor beta chains in this list originate from one sample, sequenced in a study of OX40 agonist ivuxolimab in advanced cancers. The protocol was immunoSEQ multiplex PCR, while the TCRdb copy is restricted to in-frame clones and leaves out a portion. The sample lists tens of thousands of clones; 70% to 80% were seen once. The source was CD4+ or CD8+ T cells sorted from blood, collected in a trial of the OX40 agonist ivuxolimab. These receptors were collected from an adult with an advanced solid tumor such as melanoma, head and neck, liver or kidney cancer.

The V call is TRBV7-2, the J call TRBJ2-7; 8 nucleotides align to TRBD2. Germline CDR1 reads SGHTA; CDR2 reads FQGNSA. V shed 5 bases and J 0 bases; nucleotides not matched to a gene: 6. The CDR3 runs to 15 residues. CDR3 bases: TGTGCCAGCAGCCCCCTAGCGGGTCTCTCCTACGAGCAGTACTTC. It encodes CASSPLAGLSYEQYF.

CDR3 residues: CASSLDPGTTDTQYF. The CDR3 DNA reads as TGTGCCAGCAGCTTAGATCCGGGAACCACAGATACGCAGTATTTT. The chain recombines TRBV11-1 with TRBJ2-3; possible D gene TRBD2, 5 bases. Germline assignment: CDR1 SGHAT and CDR2 FQDESV (reference sequence). There are 15 residues in the CDR3. With 1 base removed from V and 2 bases from J, the gap between germline ends came to 10 bases.

This rearrangement joins TRBV19 to TRBJ2-7, with 8 bases that match TRBD2. V trimming: 3 bases; J trimming: 6 bases; junction bases outside the gene matches: 4. This CDR3 is built from 13 residues. The germline V gene has CDR1 LNHDA and CDR2 SQIVND (reference sequence). The CDR3 is CASSMTSVSEQYF. In DNA, the CDR3 is TGTGCCAGTAGTATGACTAGCGTCTCCGAGCAGTACTTC.

The rearrangement joins TRBV7-6 to TRBJ1-5, with 11 bases that match TRBD1. Per germline, CDR1 SGHVS and CDR2 FNYEAQ. This CDR3 region has 14 residues. V was pared by 6 bases and J by 6 bases, with 4 bases of the junction left unmatched. In DNA, the CDR3 is TGTGCCAGCAGGCGGACAGGGGGCGGTCAGCCCCAGCATTTT. Protein product: CASRRTGGGQPQHF. Filled out from reference TRBV7-6 and TRBJ1-5, the complete variable domain reads GAGVSQSPRYKVTKRGQDVALRCDPISGHVSLYWYRQALGQGPEFLTYFNYEAQQDKSGLPNDRFSAERPEGSISTLTIQRTEQRDSAMYRCASRRTGGGQPQHFGDGTRLSIL.

In regard to this clone: At one end, the junction sequence differs from germline, possibly due to a read error. The J gene is TRBJ1-1, the V gene TRBV4-3; no firm D call. Germline-derived CDR1 and CDR2 are LGHNA and YSLEER. This CDR3 comprises 15 residues. Here the CDR3 DNA reads TGCGCCAGCGGCCAAGACCCCGTGCAGGCGACAGAAGCTTTCTTT. It specifies CASGQDPVQATEAFF.

The chain employs TRBV5-1 and TRBJ2-1; TRBD2 aligns across 11 bases. V lost 0 bases, J lost 9 bases, and 5 bases stayed unmatched. Germline CDR1 reads SGHRS; CDR2 reads YFSETQ. The CDR3 contains 15 residues. The CDR3 loop reads CASSLVSGGAGEQFF. The CDR3 bases are TGCGCCAGCAGCTTGGTTAGCGGGGGGGCTGGTGAGCAGTTCTTC.

The genes are TRBV25-1 and TRBJ2-7; weak D call: TRBD2 (5 bases). The CDR3 is 13 amino acids. V lost 0 bases to trimming and J lost 7 bases, with 10 bases between them. Per the germline V gene, CDR1 is MGHDK and CDR2 is SYGVNS. The CDR3 loop reads CASSEYVGREQYF. In DNA, the CDR3 is TGTGCCAGCAGTGAATACGTTGGGAGAGAGCAGTACTTC.

The chain joins TRBV19 to TRBJ1-1; D not resolved. In germline, CDR1 is LNHDA, CDR2 SQIVND (reference sequence). V was trimmed by 4 bases and J by 1 base, leaving 7 bases between them. This CDR3 comprises 13 residues. CDR3 DNA: TGTGCCAGTAGTACGCTGTGGAACACTGAAGCTTTCTTT. This encodes CASSTLWNTEAFF.

The chain joins TRBV15 to TRBJ2-2; 9 bases are a match to TRBD2. CDR3 length: 15 amino acids. In germline, CDR1 is LNHNV, CDR2 YYDKDF (reference sequence). V lost 6 bases and J lost 3; bases outside the gene matches: 5. The CDR3 coding sequence is TGTGCCACCAGGCGCGGGGGGGCAGACACCGGGGAGCTGTTTTTT. This encodes CATRRGGADTGELFF.